What follows describes a single TCR beta chain. Its antigen remains unidentified. Per-base quality was not reported, and no clone a single base away is much larger than it. The data stem from a study of blood T cell repertoires in COVID-19 (dated by TCRdb to the early 2020s). Regarding the complete study: Samples from collaborators originated in the United States, Italy and Spain and spanned both the acute and convalescent phases of COVID-19. Where available, HLA class I and class II types were taken from metadata supplied by the sample provider and were not determined by assay-based typing. The repertoires were made available in a free public database intended to serve as a resource for research on the immune response to SARS-CoV-2. The material from the prospective study consisted of cDNA or gDNA derived from T cells, B-cell-depleted T cells, or PBMCs. The samples were drawn from the first 160 participants of the ongoing ImmuneRACE study and from 1,200 or so subjects provided by 6 global collaborators. Sample metadata almost always included a de-identified subject ID, COVID-19 status, age in years and sex. Subjects who had been exposed to COVID-19, were actively infected with it, or had recovered from it provided the deeply sampled blood TCRbeta repertoires that made up the dataset.

The immunoSEQ Assay, a bias-controlled multiplex PCR, was used to amplify TCRbeta CDR3 regions from genomic DNA. As for how the authors treated the data: The number of nucleated cells in each sample was estimated from the amplification of reference gene primers within the assay. To quantify the absolute abundance of each unique TCRbeta CDR3 rearrangement, sequence reads were collapsed and filtered. For each sample, productive Simpson clonality was calculated as the square root of Simpson's diversity index over productive rearrangements. This is the immuneACCESS table as TCRdb keeps it, with only in-frame sequences that have V and J called. A part of the clones is gone; compared with another copy, unresolved V genes explain less than half, and the rest is unexplained. The DNA was the basis for D and trimming; V, J and clone size are from that table. This sample comprises around 340,000 clones, roughly nine tenths of them detected only once. 3% to 4.5% of the sample is held by the ten biggest clonotypes.

The paper's findings and limits, for the study overall: Clinical and demographic metadata were provided uncurated, with the amount varying by source and participant.

The germline V gene gives CDR1 as KGHSH and CDR2 as LQKENI. V is reduced by 5 bases and J by 6 bases, leaving a spacing of 20 bases between them. From the cysteine up to the phenylalanine, the CDR3 has a length of 15 residues. Only CDR3 DNA is held: 45 bases, read in frame from base 1. In Seattle, one collaborating source enrolled patients while the infection was active and tracked those patients longitudinally over the course of disease. Each collaborating institution followed its own protocols to collect whole blood in K2EDTA tubes. For TCRbeta analysis, collaborators shipped samples in one of three forms: frozen whole blood, isolated PBMCs, or DNA extracted from either of those sample types.

The rearranged segments are TRBV18 and TRBJ2-7; a weak D assignment points to TRBD2 (7 bases agree). This TCR came from a woman aged 60-70 years with COVID-19, enrolled during active disease. Sample: peripheral blood. The CDR3 region: CASSAQPRGGFEQYF. In nucleotides, the sequence is TGTGCCAGCTCAGCTCAACCGAGGGGGGGGTTCGAGCAGTACTTC.